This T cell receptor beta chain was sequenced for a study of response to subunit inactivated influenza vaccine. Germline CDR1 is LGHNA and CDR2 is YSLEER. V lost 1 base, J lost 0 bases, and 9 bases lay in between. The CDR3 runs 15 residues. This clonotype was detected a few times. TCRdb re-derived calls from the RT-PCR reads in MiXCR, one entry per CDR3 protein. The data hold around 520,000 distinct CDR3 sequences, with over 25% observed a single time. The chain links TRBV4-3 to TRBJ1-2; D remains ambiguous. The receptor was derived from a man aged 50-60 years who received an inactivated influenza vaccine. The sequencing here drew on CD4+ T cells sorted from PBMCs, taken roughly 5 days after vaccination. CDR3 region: CASSQVARANYGYTF. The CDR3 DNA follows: TGCGCCAGCAGCCAAGTTGCTCGGGCTAACTATGGCTACACCTTC.